The present T cell receptor beta chain was sequenced within a study of PD-1 blockade in mismatch repair-deficient tumors. The CDR3 is 13 residues long. Germline loops: CDR1 MGHRA, CDR2 YSYEKL. V was shortened by 5 bases and J by 4 bases, with 9 bases between the two germline ends. Data came from immunoSEQ multiplex PCR; TCRdb stores just in-frame clones and leaves some out. This sample has about 67,000 clones, with approximately 82% found just once. The sample in question was peripheral blood, obtained 2 weeks after starting pembrolizumab. The chain links TRBV4-1 to TRBJ2-1, with D uncertain. The origin of this receptor is an adult with mismatch repair-deficient cancer. The CDR3 loop reads CASSWSFYNEQFF. The CDR3 DNA reads TGCGCCAGCAGCTGGAGCTTTTACAATGAGCAGTTCTTC.